This T cell receptor beta chain comes out of a study of cytomegalovirus exposure and HLA in healthy donors. General study points: Common viral pathogens seemed to be connected with several of the most significant clusters, according to a later analysis. Diagnosis of cytomegalovirus status made by the classifier reportedly showed high specificity and sensitivity. Later on, analysis showed that most CMV-associated TCR beta chains appeared to be HLA-restricted. A later analysis showed that HLA-associated TCR beta chains had undergone more clonal expansion than equally common others.

V trimming: 7 bases; J trimming: 5 bases; junction bases outside the gene matches: 7. The CDR3 covers 15 residues. Germline CDR1 reads MDHEN; CDR2 reads SYDVKM. About this clone itself: The antigen is not known.

The PCR used 60 Vbeta and 13 Jbeta primers. Clones were sequenced by immunoSEQ multiplex PCR, and TCRdb holds only the in-frame ones, with some missing. The sample contains about 40,000 clones, about nine tenths of which appear only once. The rearrangement links TRBV28 to TRBJ2-2; the match to TRBD2 covers 10 bases. The sample was PBMCs. The clonotype originates from a woman aged 40 to 50 in good health and CMV-seropositive. The CDR3 DNA is TGTGCCAGCAAGAGCGGGGGGGCCCCAACCGGGGAGCTGTTTTTT. The encoded protein is CASKSGGAPTGELFF.